This T cell receptor (beta chain) is drawn from a study of blood T cell repertoires in COVID-19. Germline CDR1 is SGHRS and CDR2 is YFSETQ. This CDR3 is built from 13 residues. V dropped 5 bases and J dropped 4; count of bases not matched to a gene: 2. Assay: immunoSEQ multiplex PCR; the TCRdb copy retains only in-frame clones and omits some. The sample has tens of thousands of clones, about nine tenths seen once. The chain joins TRBV5-1 to TRBJ2-1, with 8 bases matching TRBD2. Sample: peripheral blood. The clonotype was recovered from a man aged 25-45 years with acute or convalescent COVID-19. DNA of the CDR3: TGCGCCAGCAGTAGCGGGGAGTACAATGAGCAGTTCTTC. It is translated as CASSSGEYNEQFF.